The entry below describes one T cell receptor (beta chain). Its antigen is unidentified. The CDR3 is 14 residues long. This record belongs to a study of OX40 agonist ivuxolimab in advanced cancers. Study-level results: In the expanded peripheral T cells, antigen specificity was never determined. Certain nonresponders likewise exhibited a low normalized T-cell clonal expansion.

The repertoire was sequenced with immunoSEQ multiplex PCR; TCRdb's copy has only in-frame clones and lacks some. The repertoire includes some 30,000 clones, 65% to 75% of them detected once, and around 11% sits in the top ten. The sample in question was CD4+ or CD8+ T cells sorted from blood, obtained in a trial of the OX40 agonist ivuxolimab. The sequence derives from an adult with an advanced solid tumor such as melanoma, head and neck, liver or kidney cancer. This chain uses TRBV21-1 with TRBJ1-5; TRBD1 is the table's D call and was not checked against the DNA. TRBV21-1 is classified as a pseudogene. The CDR3 DNA is TGTGCCAGCAGCCCCTGGACAGGGAATCAGCCCCAGCATTTT. Encoded protein: CASSPWTGNQPQHF.